This T cell receptor (beta chain) was sequenced in a study of cytomegalovirus exposure and HLA in healthy donors. Study-wide results and limits: Highest at DRB1 and lowest at HLA-C, TCR association rates differed among HLA loci in a later analysis.

PCR was performed using 60 Vbeta and 13 Jbeta primers. Measured with immunoSEQ multiplex PCR; TCRdb has only the in-frame clones, and not every one. Of 85,000 to 95,000 clones in the sample, roughly 63% were seen once. A few counts support this clone. The antigen is undetermined. V was pared by 3 bases and J by 5 bases, with 5 bases of the junction left unmatched. Per germline, CDR1 SGDLS and CDR2 YYNGEE. The CDR3 spans 14 residues. The gene calls are TRBV9 and TRBJ2-5, with 9 bases lining up with TRBD2. The source of this sequence is a woman between 25 and 40 years old in good health and CMV-seronegative. The sample comprised PBMCs. This CDR3 reads CASSALAGHETQYF. The DNA for the CDR3 is TGTGCCAGCAGCGCCCTAGCGGGACACGAGACCCAGTACTTC.